The 25 T cell receptor beta chains in this list originate from one sample, sequenced in a study of PD-1 blockade in classical Hodgkin lymphoma. Indicated time point: cycle 4 day 1 (C4D1), after 6 weeks of nivolumab. Brentuximab vedotin exposure varied, and every patient relapsed after autologous stem cell transplantation. Produced via immunoSEQ multiplex PCR; TCRdb's table is partial and in-frame only. The sample records some 96,000 clones, approximately 94% being singletons. The specimen comprised peripheral blood mononuclear cells (PBMCs), sampled before the fourth cycle of nivolumab. The receptor source for this set is a human donor with classical Hodgkin lymphoma.

This sequence joins TRBV5-8 and TRBJ1-2; D gene uncertain. CDR3 length: 11 residues. V was trimmed by 1 base and J by 4 bases, leaving 2 bases between them. In germline, CDR1 is SGHTS, CDR2 YDEGEE. The CDR3 protein is CASSLSYGYTF. The CDR3 DNA reads as TGTGCCAGCAGCTTGTCCTATGGCTACACCTTC.

The chain recombines TRBV28 with TRBJ1-4, with D possibly TRBD1 on 6 matching bases. Per germline, CDR1 MDHEN and CDR2 SYDVKM. This CDR3 region has 14 residues. V was pared by 5 bases and J by 7 bases, with 14 bases between. The CDR3 here is CASSRGGASEKLFF. The DNA for the CDR3 is TGTGCCAGCAGTCGGGGGGGCGCCTCTGAAAAACTGTTTTTT.

V gene TRBV7-8 combines with J gene TRBJ2-5; a possible D gene is TRBD1 (6 bases). Trimming removed 5 bases from V and 0 bases from J, with 19 bases in between. Germline lookup yields CDR1 SGHVS and CDR2 FQNEAQ. This CDR3 is built from 17 residues. The CDR3 here is CASSRARARTDQETQYF. The CDR3 DNA sequence: TGTGCCAGCAGCCGAGCCAGGGCCCGGACAGACCAAGAGACCCAGTACTTC.

The genes are TRBV14 and TRBJ2-1; TRBD1 matches at 8 bases. CDR3 length: 19 amino acids. The germline V gene encodes CDR1 SGHDN and CDR2 FVKESK. Trimming at V came to 0 bases and at J to 2 bases, leaving 12 bases not matched to a gene. CDR3 residues: CASSQDPIQDRETYNEQFF. DNA of the CDR3: TGTGCCAGCAGCCAAGATCCAATACAGGACAGGGAGACCTACAATGAGCAGTTCTTC.

The chain couples TRBV14 to TRBJ2-3; D gene ambiguous. The length of the CDR3 is 17 residues. Germline V gene lookup returns CDR1 SGHDN and CDR2 FVKESK. The germline V and J ends were trimmed by 1 base and 0 bases, with 14 bases remaining between them. The CDR3 is CASSQVGRTASTDTQYF. CDR3 nucleotide sequence: TGTGCCAGCAGCCAAGTCGGCAGGACCGCTAGCACAGATACGCAGTATTTT.

Remarks on this clone: Mismatch with germline at one junction end may stem from a read error. The chain recombines TRBV19 with TRBJ1-2, with unresolved D. The CDR3 covers 18 residues. Germline values: CDR1 LNHDA, CDR2 SQIVND (reference sequence). CDR3 region: CASRGSTSMVVANFGYTF. The CDR3 bases are TGTGCCAGTAGAGGATCGACCTCCATGGTGGTAGCTAACTTTGGCTACACCTTC.

The chain uses TRBV19 and TRBJ1-4; the match to TRBD1 covers 7 bases. Per the germline V gene, CDR1 is LNHDA and CDR2 is SQIVND (reference sequence). Trimming at V came to 5 bases and at J to 5 bases, leaving 5 bases not matched to a gene. The CDR3 extends over 14 amino acids. CDR3 protein: CASSAGTANEKLFF. The CDR3 nucleotides are TGTGCCAGTAGTGCCGGGACAGCGAATGAAAAACTGTTTTTT.

This rearrangement joins TRBV10-2 to TRBJ1-5; no firm D call. Trimming stripped 3 bases from V and 3 bases from J, with 9 bases between. CDR1 is WSHSY and CDR2 is SAAADI in the germline V gene. The CDR3 has 14 amino acids. The CDR3 loop reads CASSDVALNQPQHF. The CDR3 DNA reads TGCGCCAGCAGTGACGTCGCCCTCAATCAGCCCCAGCATTTT.

The chain employs TRBV2 and TRBJ1-4; D gene uncertain. The CDR3 runs to 14 residues. V dropped 1 base and J dropped 7 bases, with 10 bases sitting between them. The germline CDR1 and CDR2 sequences are SNHLY and FYNNEI. CDR3 coding DNA: TGTGCCAGCAGTGAAGTCTTAGGAGGTGAAAAACTGTTTTTT. Amino acids: CASSEVLGGEKLFF.

This sequence joins TRBV5-1 and TRBJ2-7, with 11 bases aligning to TRBD2. V was clipped by 4 bases and J by 3 bases; unmatched bases: 18. CDR1 and CDR2 (germline): SGHRS, YFSETQ. The CDR3 is made up of 19 amino acids. The CDR3 region is CASSVANTSGSYLRYEQYF. In DNA, the CDR3 is TGCGCCAGCAGCGTAGCAAATACTAGCGGGAGTTACCTCCGCTACGAGCAGTACTTC. The whole variable domain, remainder taken from reference TRBV5-1 and TRBJ2-7, is KAGVTQTPRYLIKTRGQQVTLSCSPISGHRSVSWYQQTPGQGLQFLFEYFSETQRNKGNFPGRFSGRQFSNSRSEMNVSTLELGDSALYLCASSVANTSGSYLRYEQYFGPGTRLTVT.

This chain uses TRBV25-1 with TRBJ2-1; D uncertain. V dropped 7 bases and J dropped 3 bases, with 4 bases sitting between them. This CDR3 comprises 11 residues. Germline CDR1 is MGHDK and CDR2 is SYGVNS. CDR3 region: CASTYYNEQFF. CDR3 nucleotides: TGTGCCAGCACCTACTACAATGAGCAGTTCTTC.

This chain connects TRBV5-1 to TRBJ2-3; TRBD1 matches at 9 bases. After removal of 5 bases from V and 1 base from J, the junction contained 11 bases not matched to a gene. The V gene's germline CDR1 is SGHRS and CDR2 YFSETQ. The CDR3 is made up of 17 amino acids. The CDR3 nucleotides read TGCGCCAGCAGGTGGAACACAGGGGGCGCTGGCACAGATACGCAGTATTTT. As protein: CASRWNTGGAGTDTQYF.

The V gene is TRBV5-5, the J gene TRBJ2-7, with D perhaps assigned TRBD1 or TRBD2 (5 bases each). The CDR3 has 15 residues. Germline CDR1 SGHKS, CDR2 YYEKEE (reference sequence). Trimming pared 2 bases from V and 3 bases from J, leaving 15 bases between. The CDR3 here is CASSLVPGRFYEQYF. CDR3 nucleotide sequence: TGTGCCAGCAGCTTAGTCCCGGGACGGTTCTACGAGCAGTACTTC. Full variable domain (remainder filled in from reference TRBV5-5 and TRBJ2-7): DAGVTQSPTHLIKTRGQQVTLRCSPISGHKSVSWYQQVLGQGPQFIFQYYEKEERGRGNFPDRFSARQFPNYSSELNVNALLLGDSALYLCASSLVPGRFYEQYFGPGTRLTVT.

This clone is a singleton in its sample. V is TRBV4-1 and J is TRBJ2-7; D gene uncertain. The length of the CDR3 is 15 residues. CDR1 is MGHRA and CDR2 is YSYEKL in the germline V gene. V lost 1 base, J lost 0 bases, and 10 bases lay in between. The CDR3 coding sequence is TGCGCCAGCAGCCAAGGTCCCGTGAGCTCCTACGAGCAGTACTTC. Amino acid sequence: CASSQGPVSSYEQYF.

The gene calls are TRBV29-1 and TRBJ2-7; D ambiguous. The CDR3 is 14 residues long. Germline V lookup: CDR1 SQVTM, CDR2 ANQGSEA. The V gene lost 0 bases and the J gene lost 2 bases, with 11 bases spanning the gap. CDR3 sequence: CSVEEPANTYEQYF. DNA of the CDR3: TGCAGCGTTGAAGAGCCAGCAAATACCTACGAGCAGTACTTC.

The rearrangement joins TRBV19 to TRBJ1-5; a possible D gene is TRBD1 (5 bases). V dropped 3 bases and J dropped 1 base, with 10 bases sitting between them. Germline CDR1 and CDR2: LNHDA and SQIVND (reference sequence). This CDR3 spans 15 amino acids. The DNA for the CDR3 is TGTGCCAGTAGTATGAGGGGACGCAGCAATCAGCCCCAGCATTTT. It yields the protein CASSMRGRSNQPQHF. The complete variable domain, with remaining parts taken from reference TRBV19 and TRBJ1-5, reads DGGITQSPKYLFRKEGQNVTLSCEQNLNHDAMYWYRQDPGQGLRLIYYSQIVNDFQKGDIAEGYSVSREKKESFPLTVTSAQKNPTAFYLCASSMRGRSNQPQHFGDGTRLSIL.

This clone was recorded only once. V is TRBV9 and J is TRBJ2-3; D is ambiguous. Trimming removed 4 bases at V and 4 bases at J, with 10 bases between. CDR1 and CDR2 (germline): SGDLS, YYNGEE. The CDR3 is made up of 13 amino acids. CDR3 residues: CASSLQSADTQYF. CDR3 coding DNA: TGTGCCAGCAGCCTCCAATCGGCAGATACGCAGTATTTT.

The chain employs TRBV6-4 and TRBJ1-2, with D unclear. Germline assignment: CDR1 MRHNA and CDR2 SNTAGT. V gave up 6 bases and J gave up 6 bases, with 11 bases separating them. There are 12 residues in the CDR3. The CDR3 loop is CASSQGVHGYTF. The CDR3, as DNA: TGTGCCAGCAGCCAAGGAGTTCATGGCTACACCTTC.

The chain is built from TRBV7-9 and TRBJ2-1; D unresolved. CDR3 length: 11 residues. V gave up 1 base and J gave up 9 bases, with 4 bases separating them. The germline V gene encodes CDR1 SEHNR and CDR2 FQNEAQ (reference sequence). CDR3 DNA: TGTGCCAGCAGCTTAGAGGGTGAGCAGTTCTTC. It yields the protein CASSLEGEQFF.

J is TRBJ2-1 and V is TRBV19; 7 positions agree with TRBD2. Trimming cost V 4 bases and J 2 bases; bases outside gene matches: 5. The CDR3 totals 15 residues. Germline CDR1 and CDR2: LNHDA and SQIVND (reference sequence). This CDR3 reads CASSTQRDPYNEQFF. For the CDR3, the DNA is TGTGCCAGTAGTACACAGCGGGATCCCTACAATGAGCAGTTCTTC.

The rearrangement uses TRBV6-1 and TRBJ1-3, with D unclear. Trimming shortened V by 3 bases and J by 2 bases, and 11 bases separated the two germline ends. Germline V gives CDR1 MNHNS, CDR2 SASEGT. The CDR3 runs to 15 residues. CDR3 protein: CASSDWDLAGNTIYF. DNA for the CDR3: TGTGCCAGCAGTGATTGGGATTTGGCTGGAAACACCATATATTTT.

The CDR3 DNA is TGTGCCAGCAGGAGCGGGGAGGGTCACGAAGCTTTCTTT. Protein sequence: CASRSGEGHEAFF. The rearrangement links TRBV2 to TRBJ1-1; D ambiguous. Trimming pared 6 bases from V and 8 bases from J, leaving 16 bases between. CDR3 length equals 13 residues. The germline gives CDR1 SNHLY, CDR2 FYNNEI.

The chain recombines TRBV29-1 with TRBJ2-3; D gene uncertain. Trimming cost V 4 bases and J 4 bases, with 6 bases left between them. CDR1 is SQVTM, CDR2 ANQGSEA, per germline. This CDR3 is 11 amino acids long. The CDR3 is CSVGVADTQYF. The CDR3 coding sequence is TGCAGCGTTGGAGTGGCAGATACGCAGTATTTT.

The chain employs TRBV9 and TRBJ2-2; 9 bases align to TRBD2. From germline, CDR1 is SGDLS and CDR2 YYNGEE. V was clipped by 3 bases and J by 3 bases; unmatched bases: 12. The CDR3 contains 18 residues. This CDR3 reads CASSDRETSGRHTGELFF. The CDR3 coding sequence is TGTGCCAGCAGCGATCGAGAGACTAGCGGAAGACACACCGGGGAGCTGTTTTTT.

The chain is built from TRBV7-6 and TRBJ2-1; TRBD2 aligns across 8 bases. Germline lookup yields CDR1 SGHVS and CDR2 FNYEAQ. Trimming removed 2 bases from V and 3 bases from J; junction bases left unmatched: 6. The CDR3 has 16 amino acids. CDR3: CASSLITSGYYNEQFF. The CDR3 coding sequence is TGTGCCAGCAGCTTAATTACTAGCGGATACTACAATGAGCAGTTCTTC.